The following is a T cell receptor beta chain sequence with its context. Its antigen is unidentified. This sample is drawn from a study of siplizumab effects on memory and regulatory T cells. Study conclusions and caveats: In siplizumab conditions, mappable alloreactive CD4+ clones averaged approximately 75% Treg-derived, against around 30% in controls. It seemed that naive T cells were more diverse than memory cells and were major contributors to the alloresponse.

This CDR3 has 19 amino acids. Germline CDR1 and CDR2: SEHNR and FQNEAQ (reference sequence). The V gene lost 1 base and the J gene lost 7 bases, with 26 bases spanning the gap. This table comes from immunoSEQ multiplex PCR, and its TCRdb copy is limited to in-frame clones, with some not included. In the table there are more than 85,000 clones, about 90% of which are singletons. Material for sequencing was CD4+ T cells sorted from blood. The J gene is TRBJ1-3, the V gene TRBV7-9; D is undetermined. The receptor comes from a human donor in good health. The DNA of the CDR3 is TGTGCCAGCAGCTTAGAGCTAGCGTGGGGAAGCACCCAAGGGAACACCATATATTTT. The encoded protein is CASSLELAWGSTQGNTIYF.